The clone carrying this T cell receptor (beta chain) was recorded once. The entry originates in a study of blood T cell repertoires in COVID-19. Study at large: PBMCs, B-cell-depleted T cells, or T cells were the source of the cDNA or gDNA that made up the material.

All enrollees were roughly 18 to 100 years old and from around 25 US areas. Clinical history reported by participants formed the basis on which cohorts were assigned. The recovered donors of Cohort 3 showed two negative PCRs, clearance, or symptom resolution. With 5 bases clipped from V and 0 bases from J, the junction kept 10 bases outside the gene matches. This CDR3 is 18 amino acids long. Germline loops: CDR1 SEHNR, CDR2 FQNEAQ (reference sequence). TCRdb's table, derived via immunoSEQ multiplex PCR, lists solely in-frame clones and lacks some. The repertoire consists of about 250,000 clones, with around 89% occurring once and the leading ten covering under 10%.

What was sequenced was PBMCs or T cells enriched from blood (not recorded which). The chain couples TRBV7-9 to TRBJ2-1, with 10 bases lining up with TRBD2. This TCR was recovered from a man between 35 and 55 years old who had recovered from COVID-19. For the CDR3, the DNA is TGTGCCAGCAGCCCAGGGACTAGCGCCTTTAGCTCCTACAATGAGCAGTTCTTC. Translated, it gives CASSPGTSAFSSYNEQFF.